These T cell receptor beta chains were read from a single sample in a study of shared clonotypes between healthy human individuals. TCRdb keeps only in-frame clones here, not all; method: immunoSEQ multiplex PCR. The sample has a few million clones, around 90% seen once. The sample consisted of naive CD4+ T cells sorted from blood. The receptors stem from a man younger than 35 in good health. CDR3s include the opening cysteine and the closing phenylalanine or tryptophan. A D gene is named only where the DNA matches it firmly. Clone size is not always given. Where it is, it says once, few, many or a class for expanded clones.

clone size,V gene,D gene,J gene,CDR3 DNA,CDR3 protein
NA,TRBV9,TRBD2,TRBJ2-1,TGTGCCAGCAGCGTAGCTCCTAGCGGGGCTAATGAGCAGTTCTTC,CASSVAPSGANEQFF
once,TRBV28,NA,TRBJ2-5,TGTGCCAGCAGTTTCGTGGGGGGCCGGACCCAGTACTTC,CASSFVGGRTQYF
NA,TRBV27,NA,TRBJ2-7,TGTGCCAGCAGTCCCCGGGGTGGGACCTACGAGCAGTACTTC,CASSPRGGTYEQYF
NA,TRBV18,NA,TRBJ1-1,TGTGCCAGCTCACCGCTGGGGGCCCCGAACACTGAAGCTTTCTTT,CASSPLGAPNTEAFF
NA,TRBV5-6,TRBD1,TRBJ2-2,TGTGCCAGCAGCTTGGAACCCGGGACAGGGTTATCTGGGGAGCTGTTTTTT,CASSLEPGTGLSGELFF
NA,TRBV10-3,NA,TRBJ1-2,TGTGCCATCACGGACAGCCCCAACTATGGCTACACCTTC,CAITDSPNYGYTF
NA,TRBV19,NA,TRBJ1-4,TGTGCCAGTAACAGGGCAAATGAAAAACTGTTTTTT,CASNRANEKLFF
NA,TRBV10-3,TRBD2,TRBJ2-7,TGTGCCATCAGCGACGGAGCCGGGACTAGCCGCGACGAGCAGTACTTC,CAISDGAGTSRDEQYF
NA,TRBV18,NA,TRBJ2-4,TGTGCCAGCTCACTCACCACATCCGAAAACATTCAGTACTTC,CASSLTTSENIQYF
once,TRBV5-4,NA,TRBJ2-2,TGTGCCAGCGGGGCCCCGAACACCGGGGAGCTGTTTTTT,CASGAPNTGELFF
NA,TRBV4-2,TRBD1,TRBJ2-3,TGTGCCAGCAGCCCGACAGGGGAAGGCACAGATACGCAGTATTTT,CASSPTGEGTDTQYF
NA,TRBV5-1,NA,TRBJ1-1,TGCGCCAGCAGCAAGGGACATGAGAACACTGAAGCTTTCTTT,CASSKGHENTEAFF
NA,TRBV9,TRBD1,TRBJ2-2,TGTGCCAGCAGCTCCCGGGGACAGGGGGCGGGAACCGGGGAGCTGTTTTTT,CASSSRGQGAGTGELFF
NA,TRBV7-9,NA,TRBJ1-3,TGTGCCAGCAGCTTAACGGGGACTAACTCTGGAAACACCATATATTTT,CASSLTGTNSGNTIYF
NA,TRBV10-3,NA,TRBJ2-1,TGTGCCATCAGTGAGGTTTATATGGAGGACCAGTTCTTC,CAISEVYMEDQFF
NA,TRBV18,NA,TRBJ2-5,TGTGCCAGCTCACCAAGAGGGGGGCAAGAGACCCAGTACTTC,CASSPRGGQETQYF
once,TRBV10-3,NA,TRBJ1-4,TGTGCCATCAGTGAGATTCCGACATGGGACACGGCCGAAAAACTGTTTTTT,CAISEIPTWDTAEKLFF
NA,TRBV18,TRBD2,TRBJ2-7,TGTGCCAGCTCGCCGGGACTAGCGGGCGAGCAGTACTTC,CASSPGLAGEQYF
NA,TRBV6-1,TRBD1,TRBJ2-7,TGTGCCAGCAGCAGGGACAGGGGCGCCTACGAGCAGTACTTC,CASSRDRGAYEQYF
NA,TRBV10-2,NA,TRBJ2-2,TGCGCCAGCAAACCTCAGGGAGTTGCCGGGGAGCTGTTTTTT,CASKPQGVAGELFF
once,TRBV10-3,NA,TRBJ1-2,TGTGCCATCAGTGACAGGGGCTATTCAGAGTGCTACACCTTC,CAISDRGYSECYTF
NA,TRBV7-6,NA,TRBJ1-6,TGTGCCAGCAGCCCGCTACTTGACGGTTATAATTCACCCCTCCACTTT,CASSPLLDGYNSPLHF
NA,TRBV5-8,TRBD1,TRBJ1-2,TGTGCCAGCAGCGTGGGACAGGGGGCTAATAACTATGGCTACACCTTC,CASSVGQGANNYGYTF
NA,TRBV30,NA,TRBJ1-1,TGTGCCTGGACGGCTTTTAGGGGACACACTGAAGCTTTCTTT,CAWTAFRGHTEAFF
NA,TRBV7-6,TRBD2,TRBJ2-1,TGTGCCAGCAGCAAGTGGGAGGGCGGGAGAAGGGATAATGAGCAGTTCTTC,CASSKWEGGRRDNEQFF
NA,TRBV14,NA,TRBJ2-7,TGTGCCAGCAGCCGAACGGTAGGGGCTACCTACGAGCAGTACTTC,CASSRTVGATYEQYF